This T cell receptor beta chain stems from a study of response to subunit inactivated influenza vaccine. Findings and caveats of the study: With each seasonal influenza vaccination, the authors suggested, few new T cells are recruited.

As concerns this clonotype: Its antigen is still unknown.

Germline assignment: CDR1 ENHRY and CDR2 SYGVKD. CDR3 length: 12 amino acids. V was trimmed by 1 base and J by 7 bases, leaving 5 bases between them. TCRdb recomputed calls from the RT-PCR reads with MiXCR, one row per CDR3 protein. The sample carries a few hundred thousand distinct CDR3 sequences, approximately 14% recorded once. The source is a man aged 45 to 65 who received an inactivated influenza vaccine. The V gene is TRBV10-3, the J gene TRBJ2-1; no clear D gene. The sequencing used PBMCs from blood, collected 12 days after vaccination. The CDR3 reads CAISELANEQFF. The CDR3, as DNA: TGTGCCATCAGTGAGTTGGCAAATGAGCAGTTCTTC.